This TCR beta chain is from a study of neurological immune-mediated disorders. Study-wide results and caveats: In HTLV-1-associated myelopathy, TCR clonal expansion was greatest, and in multiple sclerosis it was least, below healthy controls.

The V end lost 3 bases, the J end lost 5 bases, and 14 bases lay between the germline ends. The CDR3 sequence is 15 residues long. The germline CDR1 and CDR2 sequences are LGHNA and YSLEER. This clonotype was seen many times. Its antigen is as yet unknown. Indicated time point: longitudinal time-point 3. It was from 2 million PBMCs stored at -80 C that the unsorted libraries were obtained. It was by 5'RACE with 10-nucleotide random UMIs that the cDNA was made. TCRdb called the 5' RACE reads again in MiXCR, with one record for every CDR3 protein. The sample has tens of thousands of distinct CDR3 sequences, roughly 8.3% seen once; the top ten hold about 2%.

Sequencing used PBMCs. This TCR was sampled from a woman in her forties in good health. The rearrangement joins TRBV4-3 to TRBJ1-5; D is perhaps TRBD1 (6 bases). CDR3 region: CASSQEDGGDQPQHF. The CDR3 DNA is TGCGCCAGCAGCCAGGAGGACGGGGGCGATCAGCCCCAGCATTTT.